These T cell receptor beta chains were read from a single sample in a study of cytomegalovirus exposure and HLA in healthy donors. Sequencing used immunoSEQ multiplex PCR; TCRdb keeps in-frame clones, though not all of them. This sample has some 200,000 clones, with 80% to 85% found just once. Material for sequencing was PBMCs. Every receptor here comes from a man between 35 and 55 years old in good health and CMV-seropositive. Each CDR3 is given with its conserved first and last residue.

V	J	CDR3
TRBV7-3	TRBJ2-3	CASSLQGLEADTQYF
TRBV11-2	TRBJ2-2	CASSFAGGYTGELFF
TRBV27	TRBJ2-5	CASSFGTSGGKEQYF
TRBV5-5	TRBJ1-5	CASSSGQVANQPQHF
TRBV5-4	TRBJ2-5	CASSRGLAGGQETQYF
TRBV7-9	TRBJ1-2	CASSLGGQINGYTF
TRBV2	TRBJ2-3	CASSRMDTQYF
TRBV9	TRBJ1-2	CASSVGQNYGYTF
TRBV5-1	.	CASSLLGQNYEQYF
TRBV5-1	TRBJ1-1	CASSYEVGTEAFF
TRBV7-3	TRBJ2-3	CASSLRGIKPSTDTQYF
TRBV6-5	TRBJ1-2	CASSQGGNSRNGYTF
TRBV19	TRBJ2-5	CASSETGGVYETQYF
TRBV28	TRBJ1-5	CASSTDTNQPQHF
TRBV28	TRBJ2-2	CASSFRWTANTGELFF
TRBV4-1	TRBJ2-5	CASSHSPGETQYF
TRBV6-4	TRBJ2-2	CASIPRTPGSPKPELFF
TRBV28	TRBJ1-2	CASSWVGYGYTF
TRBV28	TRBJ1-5	CASSPGTGVQPQHF
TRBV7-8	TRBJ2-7	CASNRQGAYEQYF
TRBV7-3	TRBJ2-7	CASSLDYGGGISYEQYF
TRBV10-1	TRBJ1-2	CASSGTGGNYGYTF
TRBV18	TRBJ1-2	CASSPKTETNYGYTF
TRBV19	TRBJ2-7	CASSPQGHEQYF
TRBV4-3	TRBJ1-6	CASSQDRDRAPPLHF
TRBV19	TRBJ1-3	CASSLTSSSGNTIYF
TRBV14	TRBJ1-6	CASSHGGSYNSPLHF
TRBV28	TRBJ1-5	CASSVTGNQPQHF
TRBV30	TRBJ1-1	CAWARGTEAFF
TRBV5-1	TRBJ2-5	CASSPDSMGETQYF
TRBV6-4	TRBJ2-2	CASSDSKLADTGELFF
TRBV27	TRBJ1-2	CASSSRGNGYTF
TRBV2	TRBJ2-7	CAAITQSYEQYF
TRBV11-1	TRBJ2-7	CASARDRSLNYEQYF
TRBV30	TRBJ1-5	CAWSVLGGDQPQHF
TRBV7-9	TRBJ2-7	CASSSGSDEQYF
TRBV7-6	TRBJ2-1	CASSAGTGRNEQFF
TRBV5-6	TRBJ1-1	CASSTGTGGPEAFF
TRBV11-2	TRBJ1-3	CASSLTVSGGTIYF
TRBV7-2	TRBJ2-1	CASSFLSPGTGYNEQFF
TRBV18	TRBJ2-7	CASSPTDSYEQYF
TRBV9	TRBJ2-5	CASSPSWGVQETQYF
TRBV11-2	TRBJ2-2	CASSLGTSGGELFF
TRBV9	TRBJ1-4	CASSVTGTVNEKLFF
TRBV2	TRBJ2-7	CASSETGLKGYEQYF
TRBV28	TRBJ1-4	CARGNRGAEKLFF
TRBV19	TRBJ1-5	CASSIVDNSNQPQHF
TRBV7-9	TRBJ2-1	CASSFESGSYNEQFF
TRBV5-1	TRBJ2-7	CASSIRGYEQYF